Shown below are 8 T cell receptor beta chains from a single sample sequenced in a study of cytomegalovirus exposure and HLA in healthy donors. The PCR made use of 60 Vbeta and 13 Jbeta primers. Produced via immunoSEQ multiplex PCR; TCRdb's table is partial and in-frame only. In the table there are some 180,000 clones, roughly three quarters of which are singletons. The sample consisted of PBMCs. Source of these receptors: a male donor in good health and CMV-seronegative.

Notes on this clone: The junction departs from the called germline gene at one end, perhaps through a read error. The CDR3 spells CSSSLGRTDTQYF. DNA of the CDR3: TGTTCCAGCAGCTTAGGGAGGACAGATACGCAGTATTTT. This chain joins TRBV7-9 and TRBJ2-3; a possible D gene is TRBD2 (6 bases). The CDR3 is 13 amino acids. CDR1 SEHNR and CDR2 FQNEAQ come from the germline V gene (reference sequence).

V is TRBV6-5 and J is TRBJ1-2; 8 positions match TRBD1. CDR3 length equals 13 residues. The V gene's germline CDR1 is MNHEY and CDR2 SVGAGI. Unmatched junction bases numbered 6, after V lost 10 bases and J lost 2 bases. CDR3 sequence: CATGTGENYGYTF. CDR3 nucleotide sequence: TGTGCCACCGGGACAGGCGAGAACTATGGCTACACCTTC.

The gene calls are TRBV6-5 and TRBJ1-3; 11 bases align to TRBD1. The CDR3 has 12 residues. Looked up from germline, CDR1 is MNHEY and CDR2 is SVGAGI. With V trimmed by 4 bases and J by 16 bases, 6 bases remained unmatched. The CDR3 spells CASSSDRDRGYF. CDR3 nucleotide sequence: TGTGCCAGCAGTTCCGACCGGGACAGGGGGTATTTT.

The CDR3, as DNA: TGCAGCGGGATAGAGGGGGCGCGGGACAATGAGCAGTTCTTC. The encoded protein is CSGIEGARDNEQFF. This chain uses TRBV29-1 with TRBJ2-1, with 7 bases identical to TRBD1. Looked up from germline, CDR1 is SQVTM and CDR2 is ANQGSEA. The ends lost 7 bases at V and 5 bases at J; junction bases unmatched: 11. The CDR3 spans 14 residues.

This clone was counted once. The chain couples TRBV4-1 to TRBJ2-5; D remains ambiguous. V shed 4 bases and J shed 2 bases, with 8 bases lying between them. CDR1 MGHRA and CDR2 YSYEKL come from the germline V gene. CDR3 length: 13 residues. CDR3 in amino acids: CASSRPGQETQYF. The CDR3 nucleotides read TGCGCCAGCAGCCGACCGGGTCAAGAGACCCAGTACTTC.

The V call is TRBV19, the J call TRBJ2-1; D possibly corresponds to TRBD1 (6 bases). Germline CDR1 is LNHDA and CDR2 is SQIVND (reference sequence). This CDR3 has 15 amino acids. Trimming pared 4 bases from V and 5 bases from J, leaving 15 bases between. CDR3 coding DNA: TGTGCCAGTAGTAGCCCCCGGGACAACCACAATGAGCAGTTCTTC. Encoded protein: CASSSPRDNHNEQFF.

CDR3 DNA: TGCGCCAGCAGCTTCGATCTTCGGGGGAGTCGTTACGAGCAGTACTTC. Its protein product is CASSFDLRGSRYEQYF. The rearrangement joins TRBV5-1 to TRBJ2-7; weak D call: TRBD2 (6 bases). Germline V gene sequence: CDR1 SGHRS, CDR2 YFSETQ. The CDR3 is 16 residues long. Trimming left V 2 bases short and J 4 bases short, with 19 bases between. Drawing the rest from reference TRBV5-1 and TRBJ2-7, the complete variable domain is KAGVTQTPRYLIKTRGQQVTLSCSPISGHRSVSWYQQTPGQGLQFLFEYFSETQRNKGNFPGRFSGRQFSNSRSEMNVSTLELGDSALYLCASSFDLRGSRYEQYFGPGTRLTVT.

The rearrangement joins TRBV6-1 to TRBJ2-1, with 7 bases matching TRBD1. The CDR3 sequence is 15 residues long. V was pared by 6 bases and J by 4 bases, with 9 bases of the junction left unmatched. Looked up from germline, CDR1 is MNHNS and CDR2 is SASEGT. The CDR3 is CASRGDRALYNEQFF. The CDR3 region has the DNA TGTGCCAGCAGAGGGGACAGAGCCTTATACAATGAGCAGTTCTTC.